These 27 T cell receptor beta chains were all obtained from the same sample, sequenced in a study of shared T cell receptors in the human thymus. Here immunoSEQ multiplex PCR was the method, and the copy in TCRdb shows in-frame clones only, minus some. Among roughly 550,000 clones listed, around 78% were seen once. The same sample was also used in a study of human thymus T cells.

Source material: thymocytes. The receptors shown here come from a boy less than two years old with a congenital heart defect.

The chain employs TRBV28 and TRBJ2-3; possibly TRBD1 for D (6 bases). CDR1 is MDHEN and CDR2 is SYDVKM in the germline V gene. The CDR3 covers 14 residues. The ends were cut back, 5 bases at V and 4 bases at J, with 13 bases in the middle. The CDR3 bases are TGTGCCAGCAGTCCCCCAGGGGCCGCAGATACGCAGTATTTT. This translates into CASSPPGAADTQYF. The full variable domain, its missing parts supplied by reference TRBV28 and TRBJ2-3, is DVKVTQSSRYLVKRTGEKVFLECVQDMDHENMFWYRQDPGLGLRLIYFSYDVKMKEKGDIPEGYSVSREKKERFSLILESASTNQTSMYLCASSPPGAADTQYFGPGTRLTVL.

This clone has only a few counts. The V gene is TRBV27, the J gene TRBJ1-1; a weak D match, TRBD1 (5 bases). The CDR3 loop spans 14 amino acids. Per the germline V gene, CDR1 is MNHEY and CDR2 is SMNVEV (reference sequence). V was trimmed by 3 bases and J by 4 bases, leaving 12 bases between them. The CDR3 nucleotides read TGTGCCAGCAGTTTGTCCAGGGAGGGCACTGAAGCTTTCTTT. Its translation is CASSLSREGTEAFF.

For this clone: At one end the junction does not follow the germline gene, possibly because of a read error. V gene TRBV7-7 combines with J gene TRBJ2-2, with D possibly being TRBD2 (5 bases). The CDR3 contains 17 residues. Germline values: CDR1 SSHAT, CDR2 FNYEAQ (reference sequence). The CDR3: CASSLRGQRINTGELFF. The CDR3 DNA follows: TGTGCTAGCAGCTTAAGAGGTCAGCGGATAAACACCGGGGAGCTGTTTTTT.

This sequence joins TRBV30 and TRBJ2-1; the D gene is possibly TRBD2 (5 bases). V was cut by 3 bases and J by 6 bases, with 18 bases left in between. Germline V gene data show CDR1 as GTSNPN and CDR2 as SVGIG (reference sequence). The CDR3 runs to 15 residues. In DNA, the CDR3 is TGTGCCTGGAGGCACGGACGGCGGGCCAGCAATGAGCAGTTCTTC. This codes for CAWRHGRRASNEQFF.

The V gene is TRBV27, the J gene TRBJ1-1, with D maybe TRBD1 (6 bases). The germline V gene encodes CDR1 MNHEY and CDR2 SMNVEV (reference sequence). CDR3 length: 15 residues. Between the trimmed V and J ends, which lost 6 bases and 1 base, there was a span of 15 bases. The CDR3 reads CASRGLQGKNTEAFF. The CDR3 coding sequence is TGTGCCAGCAGGGGGTTACAGGGCAAGAACACTGAAGCTTTCTTT.

This chain links TRBV5-4 with TRBJ2-1; the match to TRBD1 covers 12 bases. There are 18 residues in the CDR3. Germline assignment: CDR1 SGHNT and CDR2 YYREEE (reference sequence). With 3 bases clipped from V and 3 bases from J, the junction kept 10 bases outside the gene matches. Here the CDR3 reads CASSSGTGGELDYNEQFF. The CDR3 DNA reads TGTGCCAGCAGCTCCGGGACAGGGGGCGAATTGGACTACAATGAGCAGTTCTTC.

This chain links TRBV5-4 with TRBJ1-2, with D perhaps matching TRBD1 (6 bases). Deletions cut 0 bases from V and 7 bases from J, with 22 bases between. The germline V gene has CDR1 SGHNT and CDR2 YYREEE (reference sequence). This CDR3 contains 17 residues. DNA of the CDR3: TGTGCCAGCAGCTTGGCCTCCCCAGGCAGGGGAATTCGTGGCTACACCTTC. Translating it yields CASSLASPGRGIRGYTF. Drawing the rest from reference TRBV5-4 and TRBJ1-2, the complete variable domain is ETGVTQSPTHLIKTRGQQVTLRCSSQSGHNTVSWYQQALGQGPQFIFQYYREEENGRGNFPPRFSGLQFPNYSSELNVNALELDDSALYLCASSLASPGRGIRGYTFGSGTRLTVV.

The V and J genes are TRBV7-9 and TRBJ1-1, with D hard to call. Trimming shortened V by 5 bases and J by 5 bases, and 3 bases separated the two germline ends. CDR3 length equals 10 residues. Germline V lookup: CDR1 SEHNR, CDR2 FQNEAQ (reference sequence). This CDR3 reads CASSPTEAFF. The CDR3 DNA is TGTGCCAGCAGCCCAACTGAAGCTTTCTTT.

Only one count was recorded for this clone. The chain uses TRBV10-2 and TRBJ2-1, with 8 bases fitting TRBD1. The V gene end was trimmed by 8 bases and the J gene end by 4 bases; junction bases not matched to a gene: 10. Germline CDR1 WSHSY, CDR2 SAAADI. This CDR3 has 15 amino acids. CDR3 residues: CASGTGGTSYNEQFF. The CDR3 DNA is TGCGCCAGCGGAACAGGGGGTACCAGTTACAATGAGCAGTTCTTC.

This clone was observed a few times. The chain employs TRBV27 and TRBJ1-2; D is unclear. V was trimmed by 6 bases and J by 3 bases, leaving 11 bases between them. The CDR3 runs to 13 residues. The germline CDR1 and CDR2 sequences are MNHEY and SMNVEV (reference sequence). Written as DNA, the CDR3 is TGTGCCAGCAGCCGGACGGGATACTATGGCTACACCTTC. This sequence encodes CASSRTGYYGYTF.

V and J are TRBV19 and TRBJ1-4, with D hard to call. The CDR3 contains 16 residues. Looked up from germline, CDR1 is LNHDA and CDR2 is SQIVND (reference sequence). With 0 bases removed from V and 3 bases from J, the gap between germline ends came to 11 bases. CDR3 loop: CASSIDPQAPNEKLFF. CDR3 in DNA: TGTGCCAGTAGTATAGATCCGCAGGCGCCTAATGAAAAACTGTTTTTT.

This clone has just a few counts. The chain couples TRBV9 to TRBJ2-2, with 9 bases matching TRBD2. V lost 0 bases, J lost 1 base, and 4 bases stayed unmatched. CDR3 length equals 17 residues. Germline V gene sequence: CDR1 SGDLS, CDR2 YYNGEE. CDR3 DNA sequence: TGTGCCAGCAGCGTAGGGAGACTAGCGGAGAACACCGGGGAGCTGTTTTTT. Its protein is CASSVGRLAENTGELFF. Drawing the rest from reference TRBV9 and TRBJ2-2, the complete variable domain is DSGVTQTPKHLITATGQRVTLRCSPRSGDLSVYWYQQSLDQGLQFLIQYYNGEERAKGNILERFSAQQFPDLHSELNLSSLELGDSALYFCASSVGRLAENTGELFFGEGSRLTVL.

J is TRBJ2-5 and V is TRBV15; D gene unclear. CDR3 size: 18 residues. V dropped 0 bases and J dropped 4 bases, with 21 bases sitting between them. Germline V CDR1 and CDR2: LNHNV, YYDKDF (reference sequence). This chain's CDR3 is CATSRDYRSSMLGETQYF. The CDR3 DNA sequence: TGTGCCACCAGCAGAGATTACAGAAGCTCGATGTTAGGAGAGACCCAGTACTTC.

The J gene is TRBJ2-5, the V gene TRBV29-1, with 7 bases lining up with TRBD1. CDR1 and CDR2 (germline): SQVTM, ANQGSEA. The CDR3 covers 15 residues. After removal of 0 bases from V and 0 bases from J, the junction contained 4 bases not matched to a gene. The CDR3 sequence is CSVEDRTGNQETQYF. The CDR3 coding sequence is TGCAGCGTTGAAGATCGGACAGGAAACCAAGAGACCCAGTACTTC.

This chain links TRBV6-1 with TRBJ2-7, with 11 nucleotides matching TRBD1. CDR1 is MNHNS and CDR2 is SASEGT in the germline V gene. The CDR3 is 14 amino acids. The V gene end was trimmed by 4 bases and the J gene end by 6 bases; junction bases not matched to a gene: 5. The CDR3 nucleotides are TGTGCCAGCAGTGCGGACAGGGGGCCTAGCGAGCAGTACTTC. Amino acid sequence: CASSADRGPSEQYF.

This chain connects TRBV15 to TRBJ2-1; D is possibly TRBD2 (6 bases). The germline V and J ends were trimmed by 5 bases and 9 bases, with 11 bases remaining between them. The CDR3 extends over 12 amino acids. Germline CDR1 reads LNHNV; CDR2 reads YYDKDF (reference sequence). The CDR3 protein is CATSLGEVEQFF. DNA of the CDR3: TGTGCCACCAGCCTAGGGGAGGTTGAGCAGTTCTTC.

The chain carries TRBV7-2 and TRBJ2-7, with D tentatively TRBD1 (5 bases). V dropped 5 bases and J dropped 6 bases, with 20 bases sitting between them. The CDR3 sequence is 15 residues long. CDR1 is SGHTA and CDR2 is FQGNSA in the germline V gene. The DNA for the CDR3 is TGTGCCAGCAGCCGTACGGACAAAAAGGGCCTCGAGCAGTACTTC. It codes for CASSRTDKKGLEQYF.

V is TRBV7-6 and J is TRBJ2-7; TRBD2 matches at 11 bases. CDR3 size: 14 residues. Trimming cost V 5 bases and J 4 bases; bases outside gene matches: 4. Germline lookup yields CDR1 SGHVS and CDR2 FNYEAQ. The CDR3: CASSVGTSGYEQYF. In DNA, the CDR3 is TGTGCCAGCAGCGTCGGGACTAGCGGATACGAGCAGTACTTC. Based on the CDR3 plus reference TRBV7-6 and TRBJ2-7, the full variable domain is GAGVSQSPRYKVTKRGQDVALRCDPISGHVSLYWYRQALGQGPEFLTYFNYEAQQDKSGLPNDRFSAERPEGSISTLTIQRTEQRDSAMYRCASSVGTSGYEQYFGPGTRLTVT.

The chain couples TRBV7-9 to TRBJ2-7; 7 bases match TRBD2. Trimming cost V 4 bases and J 3 bases; bases outside gene matches: 6. The CDR3 totals 14 residues. Per the germline V gene, CDR1 is SEHNR and CDR2 is FQNEAQ (reference sequence). CDR3: CASSSGGRDYEQYF. Here the CDR3 DNA reads TGTGCCAGCAGCTCTGGGGGGAGGGACTACGAGCAGTACTTC.

This chain joins TRBV12-5 and TRBJ2-5, with 7 bases aligning to TRBD1. V lost 6 bases and J lost 4; bases outside the gene matches: 11. This CDR3 is 15 amino acids long. The germline V gene encodes CDR1 LGHNT and CDR2 FRNRAP. CDR3 in amino acids: CASGSLQGSGETQYF. The DNA for the CDR3 is TGTGCTAGTGGATCGCTACAGGGGAGCGGAGAGACCCAGTACTTC.

On this clone: Distinct nucleotide sequences in the sample also encode this CDR3. V and J are TRBV6-1 and TRBJ2-7, with TRBD1 matching over 7 bases. The CDR3 totals 11 residues. The trim removed 6 bases at V and 4 bases at J, leaving 0 bases unmatched. Looked up from germline, CDR1 is MNHNS and CDR2 is SASEGT. CDR3 coding DNA: TGTGCCAGCAGACAGGGGTACGAGCAGTACTTC. Translating gives CASRQGYEQYF.

This chain uses TRBV29-1 with TRBJ2-7; D may be TRBD2 (6 bases). This CDR3 has 16 amino acids. Germline V lookup: CDR1 SQVTM, CDR2 ANQGSEA. Trimming cost V 5 bases and J 2 bases, with 22 bases left between them. The CDR3 DNA reads as TGCAGCGTTCGGGGAACTCCCGGGAGAAGGGCCTACGAGCAGTACTTC. It is translated as CSVRGTPGRRAYEQYF.

The genes are TRBV18 and TRBJ2-3; TRBD1 agrees at 12 bases. Germline-derived CDR1 and CDR2 are KGHSH and LQKENI. This CDR3 is built from 16 residues. With 3 bases clipped from V and 3 bases from J, the junction kept 4 bases outside the gene matches. This CDR3 is CASSPPGQGATDTQYF. CDR3 bases: TGTGCCAGCTCACCGCCGGGACAGGGGGCAACAGATACGCAGTATTTT.

CDR3 bases: TGTGCCTGGAGTGTAGAGGGTACGCGGGAGGGCGGTGAGCAGTTCTTC. This sequence encodes CAWSVEGTREGGEQFF. This chain joins TRBV30 and TRBJ2-1, with 9 bases matching TRBD2. J gave up 9 bases and V 0 bases, and 12 bases lay outside the gene matches. In germline, CDR1 is GTSNPN, CDR2 SVGIG (reference sequence). This CDR3 has 16 amino acids.

The chain couples TRBV2 to TRBJ2-3, with 14 bases aligning to TRBD2. The trim removed 6 bases at V and 6 bases at J, leaving 5 bases unmatched. Germline V lookup: CDR1 SNHLY, CDR2 FYNNEI. The length of the CDR3 is 15 residues. The CDR3 coding sequence is TGTGCCAGCAGCAGGACTAGCGGGAGGTGGGATACGCAGTATTTT. Translating gives CASSRTSGRWDTQYF.

The chain has TRBV4-3 and TRBJ2-7; TRBD2 matches at 10 bases. The length of the CDR3 is 17 residues. Per germline, CDR1 LGHNA and CDR2 YSLEER. Trimming at V came to 0 bases and at J to 6 bases, leaving 11 bases not matched to a gene. CDR3 coding DNA: TGCGCCAGCAGCCAAGATCTCAGCGGGAGGGCAGGTTTCGAGCAGTACTTC. Protein product: CASSQDLSGRAGFEQYF.

This sequence joins TRBV10-1 and TRBJ2-1; TRBD2 matches 16 bases. The germline V gene has CDR1 WNHNN and CDR2 SYGVQD (reference sequence). The CDR3 spans 18 residues. The ends lost 6 bases at V and 9 bases at J; junction bases unmatched: 14. CDR3 coding DNA: TGCGCCAGCAGCAAAGCCACCCCGGGACTAGCGGGAGGGGGTGAGCAGTTCTTC. Amino acids: CASSKATPGLAGGGEQFF.